What follows are 27 T cell receptor beta chains derived from one specimen sequenced in a study of CD8+ T cells in alopecia areata. RNA was isolated and reverse transcribed to cDNA, the sequencing template. The assay was immunoSEQ multiplex PCR, and TCRdb's table has in-frame clones only and misses some. The data contain approximately 57,000 clones, 95% to 97% of them seen just once; the ten biggest clones take up roughly 24%. This specimen consisted of CD8+ T cells sorted from blood, obtained at week 0. The receptors come from a human donor with alopecia areata.

The gene calls are TRBV27 and TRBJ2-2, with D unclear. The CDR3 is made up of 13 amino acids. Germline V gene sequence: CDR1 MNHEY, CDR2 SMNVEV (reference sequence). V lost 4 bases and J lost 7, with 10 bases in between. CDR3 DNA: TGTGCCAGCAGTTGGAACCTCCTCGGGGAGCTGTTTTTT. Translating gives CASSWNLLGELFF.

The chain has TRBV19 and TRBJ1-2; D is ambiguous. Germline-derived CDR1 and CDR2 are LNHDA and SQIVND (reference sequence). CDR3 size: 15 residues. The V end was cut by 4 bases, the J end by 0 bases, with 12 bases between. The CDR3 loop is CASSTDWTANYGYTF. The CDR3 coding sequence is TGTGCCAGTAGTACGGATTGGACGGCTAACTATGGCTACACCTTC. Full variable domain (missing parts from reference TRBV19 and TRBJ1-2): DGGITQSPKYLFRKEGQNVTLSCEQNLNHDAMYWYRQDPGQGLRLIYYSQIVNDFQKGDIAEGYSVSREKKESFPLTVTSAQKNPTAFYLCASSTDWTANYGYTFGSGTRLTVV.

This chain uses TRBV10-3 with TRBJ2-6; D is possibly TRBD2 (6 bases). CDR1 is ENHRY, CDR2 SYGVKD, per germline. The CDR3 totals 17 residues. The V end lost 8 bases, the J end lost 0 bases, and 17 bases lay between the germline ends. CDR3 loop: CAIGAAGSFSGANVLTF. As DNA, the CDR3 is TGTGCCATCGGCGCCGCGGGGTCCTTCTCTGGGGCCAACGTCCTGACTTTC.

This chain joins TRBV4-2 and TRBJ2-3; maybe TRBD2 (6 bases). Germline V CDR1 and CDR2: LGHNA, YNFKEQ. The CDR3 has 15 residues. V was clipped by 1 base and J by 6 bases, with 14 bases between them. CDR3 DNA: TGTGCCAGCAGCCAAGTTGAGGAGGGGACGGATACGCAGTATTTT. Translated, it gives CASSQVEEGTDTQYF.

The chain joins TRBV27 to TRBJ2-7; D is unresolved. CDR1 MNHEY and CDR2 SMNVEV come from the germline V gene (reference sequence). The CDR3 is 13 amino acids. Trimming stripped 2 bases from V and 3 bases from J, with 8 bases between. The CDR3 DNA reads TGTGCCAGCAGTTTAGGCTACAGCTACGAGCAGTACTTC. Translated, it gives CASSLGYSYEQYF.

The chain is built from TRBV5-1 and TRBJ1-2; tentatively, D is TRBD1 (5 bases). V was pared by 2 bases and J by 2 bases, with 7 bases between. This CDR3 region has 13 residues. CDR1 is SGHRS and CDR2 is YFSETQ in the germline V gene. Here the CDR3 reads CASSLDSNYGYTF. The CDR3 DNA is TGCGCCAGCAGCTTAGACAGCAACTATGGCTACACCTTC.

J is TRBJ2-7 and V is TRBV27; 9 nucleotides line up with TRBD2. Trimming removed 4 bases from V and 0 bases from J; junction bases left unmatched: 7. Germline loops: CDR1 MNHEY, CDR2 SMNVEV (reference sequence). The CDR3 has 16 residues. CDR3 loop: CASSSLAGASSYEQYF. The CDR3 DNA sequence: TGTGCCAGCAGTTCCTTAGCGGGGGCGAGCTCCTACGAGCAGTACTTC.

The chain joins TRBV6-1 to TRBJ2-2, with D perhaps matching TRBD2 (6 bases). The CDR3 totals 12 residues. Germline V lookup: CDR1 MNHNS, CDR2 SASEGT. CDR3 region: CAVQGGFGELFF. DNA of the CDR3: TGTGCGGTCCAGGGAGGATTCGGGGAGCTGTTTTTT.

V usage is TRBV7-8 and J usage is TRBJ2-7, with no clear D. Per germline, CDR1 SGHVS and CDR2 FQNEAQ. The CDR3 runs to 14 residues. V was pared by 0 bases and J by 3 bases, with 9 bases between. The CDR3, as DNA: TGTGCCAGCAGCTTAGCGTCGGGCCGCTACGAGCAGTACTTC. It specifies CASSLASGRYEQYF.

The chain recombines TRBV4-1 with TRBJ2-6, with D perhaps matching TRBD1 or TRBD2 (5 bases each). CDR1 MGHRA and CDR2 YSYEKL come from the germline V gene. The length of the CDR3 is 16 residues. The V and J ends lost 4 bases and 0 bases respectively, with 10 bases between them. This CDR3 is CASSRDGYSGANVLTF. The CDR3 region has the DNA TGCGCCAGCAGCCGGGACGGATACTCTGGGGCCAACGTCCTGACTTTC.

This clone was recorded only once. The genes are TRBV5-8 and TRBJ2-1; D is undetermined. The germline V gene has CDR1 SGHTS and CDR2 YDEGEE. The CDR3 has 14 amino acids. The V gene lost 4 bases and the J gene lost 2 bases, with 10 bases spanning the gap. The DNA for the CDR3 is TGTGCCAGCAGCATCCGACACGCCTACAATGAGCAGTTCTTC. It yields the protein CASSIRHAYNEQFF.

V usage is TRBV29-1 and J usage is TRBJ2-7; D may correspond to TRBD1 or TRBD2 (5 bases each). Trimming stripped 6 bases from V and 0 bases from J, with 15 bases between. The CDR3 has 14 amino acids. The germline V gene encodes CDR1 SQVTM and CDR2 ANQGSEA. In DNA, the CDR3 is TGCAGCGTGGCAGGGCAAGGGAGCTCCTACGAGCAGTACTTC. It is translated as CSVAGQGSSYEQYF.

J is TRBJ2-5 and V is TRBV5-6; possible D gene TRBD1, 5 bases. With 0 bases removed from V and 5 bases from J, the gap between germline ends came to 14 bases. Germline V CDR1 and CDR2: SGHDT, YYEEEE. CDR3 length: 15 amino acids. The CDR3 nucleotides are TGTGCCAGCAGCTTGGAGCAGGGAATGAAGGAGACCCAGTACTTC. Residues: CASSLEQGMKETQYF.

The rearrangement uses TRBV27 and TRBJ2-3, with D perhaps TRBD1 (5 bases). This CDR3 spans 15 amino acids. Germline V CDR1 and CDR2: MNHEY, SMNVEV (reference sequence). Trimming left V 5 bases short and J 3 bases short, with 15 bases between. The chain's CDR3 is CASSRTLMGTDTQYF. As DNA, the CDR3 is TGTGCCAGCAGTAGGACACTAATGGGAACAGATACGCAGTATTTT.

This clone was picked up one time. The chain recombines TRBV7-8 with TRBJ1-6; 9 positions match TRBD1. V was pared by 4 bases and J by 8 bases, with 12 bases of the junction left unmatched. The germline CDR1 and CDR2 sequences are SGHVS and FQNEAQ. This CDR3 is 17 amino acids long. This CDR3 reads CASSSPTQTGGYSPLHF. CDR3 DNA sequence: TGTGCCAGCAGCTCGCCCACTCAGACAGGGGGATATTCACCCCTCCACTTT.

The count of this clone is one. J is TRBJ2-1 and V is TRBV27; TRBD1 aligns across 9 bases. V was pared by 8 bases and J by 7 bases, with 9 bases of the junction left unmatched. Germline lookup yields CDR1 MNHEY and CDR2 SMNVEV (reference sequence). The CDR3 spans 14 residues. CDR3 residues: CASRKGTGWNEQFF. CDR3 coding DNA: TGTGCCAGCCGGAAGGGGACAGGGTGGAATGAGCAGTTCTTC.

This chain joins TRBV7-8 and TRBJ2-5, with D unclear. The DNA matches TRBJ2-7 better at its end, which makes the J call doubtful. Germline V CDR1 and CDR2: SGHVS, FQNEAQ. The CDR3 has 14 amino acids. The CDR3 coding sequence is TGTGCCAGCAGCTTACGTTCTGGCGGATACGAGCAGTACTTC. Translated: CASSLRSGGYEQYF.

The rearrangement joins TRBV7-9 to TRBJ1-1; unclear D gene. This CDR3 has 13 residues. Between the trimmed V and J ends, which lost 5 bases and 6 bases, there was a span of 13 bases. CDR1 is SEHNR and CDR2 is FQNEAQ in the germline V gene (reference sequence). In DNA, the CDR3 is TGTGCCAGCAGCCCAGACGGGATCCCTGAAGCTTTCTTT. Its translation is CASSPDGIPEAFF.

This chain uses TRBV7-9 with TRBJ2-3; possibly TRBD2 for D (5 bases). Germline loops: CDR1 SEHNR, CDR2 FQNEAQ (reference sequence). With 0 bases removed from V and 1 base from J, the gap between germline ends came to 8 bases. The CDR3 is 15 residues long. The CDR3 loop is CASSLAVGGTDTQYF. The CDR3 nucleotides read TGTGCCAGCAGCTTAGCCGTCGGGGGCACAGATACGCAGTATTTT.

This sequence joins TRBV7-2 and TRBJ1-2; 7 bases are a match to TRBD1. Germline assignment: CDR1 SGHTA and CDR2 FQGNSA. The CDR3 runs to 17 residues. V was pared by 0 bases and J by 4 bases, with 11 bases of the junction left unmatched. DNA of the CDR3: TGTGCCAGCAGCTTAGCGTTTTGGGACAGATATGGCTATGGCTACACCTTC. Amino acids: CASSLAFWDRYGYGYTF.

V and J are TRBV11-2 and TRBJ2-5; either TRBD1 or TRBD2 may supply D (5 bases each). This CDR3 comprises 14 residues. V gave up 5 bases and J gave up 4 bases, with 14 bases separating them. Per the germline V gene, CDR1 is SGHAT and CDR2 is FQNNGV. The CDR3 spells CASSSRGGRETQYF. CDR3 coding DNA: TGTGCCAGCAGCAGTCGTGGGGGTCGAGAGACCCAGTACTTC.

V is TRBV6-5 and J is TRBJ1-6, with D perhaps matching TRBD1 (6 bases). This CDR3 has 14 residues. The V end lost 2 bases, the J end lost 13 bases, and 15 bases lay between the germline ends. CDR1 is MNHEY and CDR2 is SVGAGI in the germline V gene. The CDR3 is CASSYAGGASPLHF. The CDR3 nucleotides read TGTGCCAGCAGTTACGCGGGGGGCGCATCTCCCCTCCACTTT.

This chain uses TRBV5-6 with TRBJ1-2; D gene unclear. Trimming took 3 bases from V and 2 from J, leaving 11 bases between them. The CDR3 has 14 residues. The V gene's germline CDR1 is SGHDT and CDR2 YYEEEE. The CDR3 is CASSSKNRNYGYTF. The DNA of the CDR3 is TGTGCCAGCAGCTCCAAAAACAGAAACTATGGCTACACCTTC.

This sequence joins TRBV9 and TRBJ1-5, with unresolved D. CDR1 and CDR2 from the germline V gene are SGDLS and YYNGEE. The CDR3 loop spans 13 amino acids. Trimming cost V 3 bases and J 2 bases, with 6 bases left between them. The CDR3 here is CASSGSGNQPQHF. In DNA, the CDR3 is TGTGCCAGCAGCGGGAGTGGCAATCAGCCCCAGCATTTT.

Details on this clone: One end of the junction fails to match germline, which may point to a read error. The genes are TRBV7-6 and TRBJ2-4; 7 positions agree with TRBD1. This CDR3 is 12 amino acids long. Germline V gene lookup returns CDR1 SGHVS and CDR2 FNYEAQ. The chain's CDR3 is CASSLGTGEWDF. The CDR3 bases are TGTGCCAGCAGCTTAGGAACAGGGGAGTGGGACTTC.

The chain carries TRBV4-1 and TRBJ1-1, with a tentative D call TRBD1 (6 bases). Per the germline V gene, CDR1 is MGHRA and CDR2 is YSYEKL. V lost 1 base, J lost 1 base, and 7 bases lay in between. This CDR3 comprises 14 residues. The CDR3 DNA sequence: TGCGCCAGCAGCCAAGGGGGGGCGAACACTGAAGCTTTCTTT. Protein: CASSQGGANTEAFF.

This clone appeared a single time. This sequence joins TRBV29-1 and TRBJ2-7; D tentatively fits TRBD1 or TRBD2 (6 bases each). The CDR3 totals 15 residues. V lost 6 bases and J 3 bases, leaving 21 bases between the germline ends. Germline V CDR1 and CDR2: SQVTM, ANQGSEA. CDR3 in DNA: TGCAGCGTGGAGGCGGAGAGGGGGGACTTCTACGAGCAGTACTTC. It encodes CSVEAERGDFYEQYF.